The source of this T cell receptor beta chain is a study of cytomegalovirus exposure and HLA in healthy donors. Concerning this clone itself: Its target is not known.

Whole-study findings and limits: Because they were indistinguishable, some V segments, including TRBV6-2 and TRBV6-3, were excluded.

Germline assignment: CDR1 SGHDT and CDR2 YYEEEE. The CDR3 is 15 residues long. Unmatched junction bases numbered 3, after V lost 0 bases and J lost 3 bases. The PCR used 60 Vbeta and 13 Jbeta primers. TCRdb's table, derived via immunoSEQ multiplex PCR, lists solely in-frame clones and lacks some. In the table there are 120,000 to 150,000 clones, around 80% of which are singletons. Sequenced input: PBMCs. The source is a woman in her 50s in good health and CMV-seropositive. The chain carries TRBV5-6 and TRBJ2-1; 7 nucleotides align to TRBD2. This CDR3 reads CASSLGRGVYNEQFF. The CDR3 nucleotides read TGTGCCAGCAGCTTGGGTCGGGGGGTCTACAATGAGCAGTTCTTC.